This T cell receptor beta chain was identified in a study of T-cell memory formation after mild COVID-19. In the case of this clonotype: Its antigen is still unknown.

Points from the study as a whole: Second-wave clones peaking on day 37 lacked confirmed SARS-CoV-2 specificity.

CDR3 length: 13 residues. Germline values: CDR1 SEHNR, CDR2 FQNEAQ (reference sequence). Trimming removed 1 base at V and 5 bases at J, with 9 bases between. TCRdb used MiXCR to reprocess the 5' RACE reads, holding one entry per CDR3 protein. The sample has just over 300,000 distinct CDR3 sequences, approximately 19% seen once. This clonotype originated in a man younger than 35 who had mild COVID-19 (a few samples of this study predate the infection). Cell type and time point are not known. The sequenced sample was PBMCs or a T cell subset sorted from them (not recorded which). The gene calls are TRBV7-9 and TRBJ2-7, with D unclear. CDR3 sequence reads: CASSLDPTDEQYF. CDR3 coding DNA: TGTGCCAGCAGCTTAGACCCCACGGACGAGCAGTACTTC.